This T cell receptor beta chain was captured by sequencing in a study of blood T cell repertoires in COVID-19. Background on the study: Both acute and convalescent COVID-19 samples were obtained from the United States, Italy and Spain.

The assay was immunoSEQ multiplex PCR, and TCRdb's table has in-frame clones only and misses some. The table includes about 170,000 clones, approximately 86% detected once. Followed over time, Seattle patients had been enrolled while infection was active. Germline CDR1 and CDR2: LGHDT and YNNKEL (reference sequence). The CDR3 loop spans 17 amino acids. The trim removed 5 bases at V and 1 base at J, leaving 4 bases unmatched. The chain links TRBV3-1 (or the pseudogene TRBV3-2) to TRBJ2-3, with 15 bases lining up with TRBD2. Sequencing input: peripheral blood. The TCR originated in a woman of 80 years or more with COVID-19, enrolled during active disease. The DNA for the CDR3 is TGTGCCAGCAGCAGGACTAGCGGGGGGGCAGGCACAGATACGCAGTATTTT. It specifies CASSRTSGGAGTDTQYF.